This entry describes one TCR beta chain. These data are taken from a study of T cells in Graves' hyperthyroidism and ophthalmopathy. Uncontrolled infection, other autoimmune disease, pregnancy or lactation barred patients from enrollment. Germline V gene lookup returns CDR1 LNHDA and CDR2 SQIVND (reference sequence). The CDR3 totals 15 residues. With 5 bases clipped from V and 2 bases from J, the junction kept 6 bases outside the gene matches. Amplification of TCR beta CDR3 regions was performed using RNA transcripts as template. Researchers ran a first-round RT-PCR on the TCR CDR3 using the HTBI primer set. TCRdb analysed the multiplex PCR reads with MiXCR anew, one entry per CDR3 protein. The sample has roughly 700,000 distinct CDR3 sequences, 13% to 15% seen once.

The clonotype was recovered from a woman aged 18-29 years with Graves' hyperthyroidism. The source material was blood. V usage is TRBV19 and J usage is TRBJ2-5; 9 nucleotides align to TRBD1. The DNA for the CDR3 is TGTGCCAGTAGTGCCCTGACAGGGGGTCAAGAGACCCAGTACTTC. It is translated as CASSALTGGQETQYF.